This T cell receptor (beta chain) originates from a study of somatic mutations in T cells in chronic GVHD (dated by TCRdb to about 2020). For sorting, staining was done with anti-CD3, anti-CD4, anti-CD8 and a Vbeta20 antibody from the IOTest Beta Mark kit on a FACSAria III, reaching purity above 98%. Peripheral blood was collected in sodium heparin tubes, and mononuclear cells were isolated by Ficoll-Paque PLUS density gradient centrifugation. Before TCRbeta deep sequencing, the CD4+ Vbeta20+, CD4+ Vbeta20-, and CD8+ T cell fractions were FACS-sorted. In this sample, this clone turned up a few times. Its antigen is not yet known. Per-base qualities were not stored, and no clone one base away is much larger. There are 15 amino acids in the CDR3, from cysteine to phenylalanine inclusive. Only the CDR3 part of the read is kept: 45 bases, read in frame from the first base. From V the trimming removes 6 bases and from J it removes 0 bases, while the gene matches leave 7 bases of the junction unaccounted for. From the germline V gene, CDR1 is MNHNS and CDR2 is SASEGT.

Genomic DNA was isolated and then used for TCRbeta deep sequencing. TCRbeta CDR3 sequencing and initial data processing were performed as a commercial service with the immunoSEQ assay. The authors processed their data as follows. IMGT was used to annotate V, D, J genes, while reads were demultiplexed, adapter and primer sequences were stripped out, and similar clones were merged through frequency-ratio clustering. This immuneACCESS table, as held by TCRdb, lists in-frame sequences with V and J called but not all clones. Of the missing ones, under half trace to an unresolved V gene in checked studies; the others have no known cause. V, J and clone size were drawn from that table, and D and trimming were deduced from the DNA. Within this sample are approximately 14,000 clones, with approximately 80% of them counted one time only. The top ten clones comprise roughly 30% of the sample.

The receptor chain draws on TRBV6-1 and TRBJ1-2, and 7 junction bases match TRBD1. This clonotype was sampled from a male patient aged 50 to 60 with chronic graft-versus-host disease. After a transplant, some T cells may have been passed on by the graft donor. Sequencing input: Vbeta20-negative CD4+ T cells from blood. The sample's cell subset or site label is to be understood as: CD4+ T cells sorted as TCR Vbeta20 negative by flow cytometry. The CDR3 loop reads CASRPTGKANYGYTF. The nucleotide sequence reads TGTGCCAGCAGACCGACAGGGAAAGCTAACTATGGCTACACCTTC.